This entry concerns a single T cell receptor beta chain. The sample holds other DNA sequences that translate to the same CDR3. This sample is part of a study of shared clonotypes between healthy human individuals. Naive CD8 populations comprised CD45RO-negative cells positively selected for CCR7, excluding terminally differentiated effector memory CD45RA+ cells. Every contributor of samples was a Caucasian grown-up residing in Nashville, Tennessee. CDR1 is LNHDA, CDR2 SQIVND, per germline (reference sequence). The CDR3 contains 15 residues. V lost 3 bases and J 0 bases, leaving 9 bases between the germline ends. Produced via immunoSEQ multiplex PCR; TCRdb's table is partial and in-frame only. The repertoire holds more than 550,000 clones, 92% seen once, with more than 20% in the top ten.

Sequences were obtained from naive CD8+ T cells sorted from blood. The chain uses TRBV19 and TRBJ2-1, with D possibly TRBD2 on 5 matching bases. This receptor was taken from a man aged 25-45 years in good health. CDR3 nucleotides: TGTGCCAGTAGTATCACTGGGAGCTCCTACAATGAGCAGTTCTTC. This sequence encodes CASSITGSSYNEQFF.